This T cell receptor (beta chain) came from a study of OX40 agonist ivuxolimab in advanced cancers. Study-wide background: Patients with hepatocellular carcinoma, melanoma, renal cell or head and neck cancer made up the dose-escalation patients. A mean age of 60 years, range roughly 20 to 90, was recorded, and roughly 80% were male.

Germline loops: CDR1 SGHTA, CDR2 FQGTGA. The CDR3 has 15 amino acids. Trimming stripped 2 bases from V and 2 bases from J, with 11 bases between. Systemic immunosuppression or a history of autoimmune disease excluded patients. The data were produced by immunoSEQ multiplex PCR, yet TCRdb's version contains in-frame clones alone and is incomplete. The sample records roughly 64,000 clones, around four fifths being singletons. This rearrangement joins TRBV7-3 to TRBJ2-3, with a weak D call TRBD2 (5 bases). This receptor was identified in an adult with an advanced solid tumor such as melanoma, head and neck, liver or kidney cancer. The sequenced sample was CD4+ or CD8+ T cells sorted from blood, obtained in a trial of the OX40 agonist ivuxolimab. The CDR3 loop is CASSLSGNPTDTQYF. CDR3 DNA: TGTGCCAGCAGCTTATCGGGGAACCCCACAGATACGCAGTATTTT.